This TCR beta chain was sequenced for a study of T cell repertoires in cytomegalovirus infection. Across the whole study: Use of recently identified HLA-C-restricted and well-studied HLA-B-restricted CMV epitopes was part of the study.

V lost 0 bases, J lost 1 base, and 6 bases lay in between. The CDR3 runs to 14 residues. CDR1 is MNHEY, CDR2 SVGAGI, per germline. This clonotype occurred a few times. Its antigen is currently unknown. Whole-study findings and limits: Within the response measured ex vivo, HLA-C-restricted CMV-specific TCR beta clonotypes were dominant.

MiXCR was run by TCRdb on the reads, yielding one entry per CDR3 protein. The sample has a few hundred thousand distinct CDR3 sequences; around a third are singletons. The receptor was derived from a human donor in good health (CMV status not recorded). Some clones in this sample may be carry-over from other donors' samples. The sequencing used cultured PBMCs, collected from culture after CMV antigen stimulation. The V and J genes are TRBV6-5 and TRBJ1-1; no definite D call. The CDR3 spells CASSYSTRNTEAFF. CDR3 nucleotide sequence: TGTGCCAGCAGTTACTCGACACGGAACACTGAAGCTTTCTTT.